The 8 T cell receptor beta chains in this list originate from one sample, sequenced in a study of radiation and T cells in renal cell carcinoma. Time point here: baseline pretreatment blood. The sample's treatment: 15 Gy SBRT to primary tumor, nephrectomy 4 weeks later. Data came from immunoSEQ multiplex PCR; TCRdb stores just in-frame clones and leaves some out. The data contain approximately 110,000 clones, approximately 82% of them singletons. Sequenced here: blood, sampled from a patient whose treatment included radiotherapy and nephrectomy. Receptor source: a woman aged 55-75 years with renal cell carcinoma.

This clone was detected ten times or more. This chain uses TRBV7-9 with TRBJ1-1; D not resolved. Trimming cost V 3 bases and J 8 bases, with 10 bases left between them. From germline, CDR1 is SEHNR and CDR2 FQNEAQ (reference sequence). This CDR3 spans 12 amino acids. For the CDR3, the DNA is TGTGCCAGCAGCTTTGGGCTATTGGAAGCTTTCTTT. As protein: CASSFGLLEAFF.

The CDR3 region has the DNA TGTGCCAGCAGCTTAGCACGGGGGACTGAAGCTTTCTTT. Residues: CASSLARGTEAFF. The rearrangement links TRBV11-3 to TRBJ1-1, with D perhaps matching TRBD1 (5 bases). This CDR3 comprises 13 residues. Germline assignment: CDR1 SGHNT and CDR2 YENEEA. Trimming removed 1 base from V and 5 bases from J, with 8 bases in between.

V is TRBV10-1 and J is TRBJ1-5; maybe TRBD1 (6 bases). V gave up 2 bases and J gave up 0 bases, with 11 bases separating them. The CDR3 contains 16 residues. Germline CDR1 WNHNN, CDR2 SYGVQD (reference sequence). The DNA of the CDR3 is TGCGCCAGCAGTGAGACAGGGAAAGATAGCAATCAGCCCCAGCATTTT. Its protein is CASSETGKDSNQPQHF.

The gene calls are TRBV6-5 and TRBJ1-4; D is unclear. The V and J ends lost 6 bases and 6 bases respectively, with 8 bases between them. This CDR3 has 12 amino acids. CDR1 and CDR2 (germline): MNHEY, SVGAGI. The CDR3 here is CASSPGHEKLFF. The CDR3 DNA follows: TGTGCCAGCAGCCCAGGTCATGAAAAACTGTTTTTT.

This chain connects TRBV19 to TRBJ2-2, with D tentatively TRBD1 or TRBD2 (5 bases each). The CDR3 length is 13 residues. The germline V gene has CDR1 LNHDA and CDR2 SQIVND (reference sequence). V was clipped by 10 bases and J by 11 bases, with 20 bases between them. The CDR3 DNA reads TGTGCCACGCGTAGGGACCCGAGGGCAGAGCTGTTTTTT. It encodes CATRRDPRAELFF.

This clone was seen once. CDR3 DNA sequence: TGTGCCAGCAGCGTCCTGACAGGGACTAATGAAAAACTGTTTTTT. Its protein is CASSVLTGTNEKLFF. The chain is built from TRBV9 and TRBJ1-4; 7 positions match TRBD1. Trimming took 2 bases from V and 2 from J; bases not matched to a gene: 3. Germline lookup yields CDR1 SGDLS and CDR2 YYNGEE. This CDR3 has 15 residues.

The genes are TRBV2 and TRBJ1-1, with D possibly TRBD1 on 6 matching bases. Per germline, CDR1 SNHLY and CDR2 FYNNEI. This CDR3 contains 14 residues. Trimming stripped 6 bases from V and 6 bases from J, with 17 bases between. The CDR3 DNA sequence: TGTGCCAGCAGCCTCGGGGGAGGGGGGGCTGAAGCTTTCTTT. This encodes CASSLGGGGAEAFF.

CDR3 nucleotide sequence: TGTGCCAGTCGCCCCACAGGGTACGAAGAGACCCAGTACTTC. Residues: CASRPTGYEETQYF. The chain combines TRBV19 with TRBJ2-5, with D tentatively TRBD1 (6 bases). The length of the CDR3 is 14 residues. CDR1 is LNHDA, CDR2 SQIVND, per germline (reference sequence). Trimming removed 8 bases from V and 3 bases from J, with 16 bases in between.